This T cell receptor (beta chain) came from a study of T cell changes during pregnancy in multiple sclerosis. Assay: immunoSEQ multiplex PCR; the TCRdb copy retains only in-frame clones and omits some. The sample carries 70,000 to 75,000 clones, more than 90% recorded once. V lost 3 bases, J lost 6 bases, and 9 bases lay in between. The CDR3 has 14 amino acids. Germline lookup yields CDR1 MNHEY and CDR2 SMNVEV (reference sequence). This chain uses TRBV27 with TRBJ1-6; D is possibly TRBD1 (6 bases). The source material was peripheral blood, sampled in the second trimester of pregnancy. This sequence originates from a female donor with multiple sclerosis, enrolled in a pregnancy study. The CDR3 DNA follows: TGTGCCAGCAGTTTCGGGGGGCCTAATTCACCCCTCCACTTT. Residues: CASSFGGPNSPLHF.